The clone carrying this TCR beta chain was seen just once. Its target is unknown. Per the germline V gene, CDR1 is MGHDK and CDR2 is SYGVNS. The CDR3 is 16 residues long. The sample belongs to a study of cytomegalovirus exposure and HLA in healthy donors. Findings and caveats of the study: Altogether, 164 TCR beta chains were recorded as cytomegalovirus-associated.

The PCR ran on 60 Vbeta and 13 Jbeta primers. Only in-frame clones appear in the TCRdb table, and some are missing; sequencing was by immunoSEQ multiplex PCR. The sample has some 160,000 clones, about 78% seen once. Healthy bone marrow donors made up the donors. Material for sequencing was PBMCs. This receptor was identified in a male donor in good health and CMV-seronegative. The chain couples TRBV25-1 to TRBJ2-5; 11 bases are a match to TRBD2. With the DNA end fitting TRBJ2-7 better, the J assignment may be wrong. CDR3 nucleotides: TGTGCCAGCAGTGAACCCGGACTAGCGGGCGCCTACGAGCAGTACTTC. It encodes CASSEPGLAGAYEQYF.